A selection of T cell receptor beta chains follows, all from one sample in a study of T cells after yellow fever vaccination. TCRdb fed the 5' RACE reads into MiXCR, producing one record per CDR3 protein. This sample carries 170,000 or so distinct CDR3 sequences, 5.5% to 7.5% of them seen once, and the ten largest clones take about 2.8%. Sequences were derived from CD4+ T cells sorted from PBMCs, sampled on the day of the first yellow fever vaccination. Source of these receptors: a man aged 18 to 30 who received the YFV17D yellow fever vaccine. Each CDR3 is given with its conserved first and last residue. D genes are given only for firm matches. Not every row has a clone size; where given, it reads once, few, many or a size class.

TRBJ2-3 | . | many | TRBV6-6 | TGTGCCAGCAGTTACTGGGGGGATACGCAGTATTTT | CASSYWGDTQYF
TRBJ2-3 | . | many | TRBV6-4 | TGTGCCAGCCCAACCCCCTCAGGCACAGATACGCAGTATTTT | CASPTPSGTDTQYF
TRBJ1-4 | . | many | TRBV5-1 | TGCGCCAGCAGCCCCAGGGGCGATGAAAAACTGTTTTTT | CASSPRGDEKLFF
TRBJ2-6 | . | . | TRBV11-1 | TGTGCCGCCAGAAAGGTGTGGGGGCTCAGAAGCTCTGGGGCCAACGTCCTGACTTTC | CAARKVWGLRSSGANVLTF
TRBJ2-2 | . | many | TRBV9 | TGTGCCAGCAGCGTCACCGGGACACCCGGGGAGCTGTTTTTT | CASSVTGTPGELFF
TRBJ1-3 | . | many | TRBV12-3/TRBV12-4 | TGTGCCAGCAACTCCCTGACGGTTACTGGAAACACCATATATTTT | CASNSLTVTGNTIYF
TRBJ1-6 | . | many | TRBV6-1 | TGTGCCAGCAGTACCCTTGGGGATTCACCCCTCCACTTT | CASSTLGDSPLHF
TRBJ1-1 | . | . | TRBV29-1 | TGCAGCGTCTCTAAGGGGGACGGAGAAGCTTTCTTT | CSVSKGDGEAFF
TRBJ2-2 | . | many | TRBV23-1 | TGCGCCAGCAGTACGAGAGCCGGGGAGCTGTTTTTT | CASSTRAGELFF
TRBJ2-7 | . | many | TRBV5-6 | TGTGCCAGCAGCTTGGTGGGGGGAGGCTACGAGCAGTACTTC | CASSLVGGGYEQYF
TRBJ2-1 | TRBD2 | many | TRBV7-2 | TGTGCCAGCAGCTTCCGGACTAGCGGGGCCAATGAGCAGTTCTTC | CASSFRTSGANEQFF
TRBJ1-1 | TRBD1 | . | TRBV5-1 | TGCGCCAGCAGCTTGGCGTCCGGGACAGAGCAGGAAGCTTTCTTT | CASSLASGTEQEAFF
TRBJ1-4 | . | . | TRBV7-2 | TGTGCCAGCAGCGTACAGATTACTGAAAAACTGTTTTTT | CASSVQITEKLFF
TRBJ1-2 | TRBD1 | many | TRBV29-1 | TGCAGCGTCGAGAGGACAGGGGACGGCTACACCTTC | CSVERTGDGYTF
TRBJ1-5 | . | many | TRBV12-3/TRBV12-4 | TGTGCCAGCAGCCCCTTTTCGGGTGATCAGCCCCAGCATTTT | CASSPFSGDQPQHF
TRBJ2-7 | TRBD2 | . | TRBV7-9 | TGTGCCAGCAGCTTAGTTAGCGGGCGATCCTACGAGCAGTACTTC | CASSLVSGRSYEQYF
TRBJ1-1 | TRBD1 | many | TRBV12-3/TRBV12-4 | TGTGCCAGCAGTTCCCGGGACAGGGTTGAAGCTTTCTTT | CASSSRDRVEAFF
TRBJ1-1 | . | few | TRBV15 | TGTGCCACCAGCAGAGGACCCTTCCTAGCGAAGGCCGATGAAGCTTTCTTT | CATSRGPFLAKADEAFF
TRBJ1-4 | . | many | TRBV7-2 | TGTGCCAGCAGGCCCTCGACAGTTAATGAAAAACTGTTTTTT | CASRPSTVNEKLFF
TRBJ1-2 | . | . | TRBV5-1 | TGCGCCAGCAGCTTGGAGGATGGCAGGAGCTATGGCTACACCTTC | CASSLEDGRSYGYTF
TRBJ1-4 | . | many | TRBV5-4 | TGTGCCAGCAGCTTGCGTAACGAAAAACTGTTTTTT | CASSLRNEKLFF
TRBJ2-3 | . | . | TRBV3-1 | TGTGCCAGCAGCCAAGATTACCTGGGAGGATATACGCAGTATTTT | CASSQDYLGGYTQYF
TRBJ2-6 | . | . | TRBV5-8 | TGTGCCAGCAGCTTTTGGGGGGGGGCCAACGTCCTGACTTTC | CASSFWGGANVLTF
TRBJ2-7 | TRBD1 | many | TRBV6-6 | TGTGCCAGCAGTAACCGGGACAGGGGCGAGCAGTACTTC | CASSNRDRGEQYF
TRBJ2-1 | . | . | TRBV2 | TGTGCCAGCAGTGTAGGACAGGGAGGGGGGGATGAGCAGTTCTTC | CASSVGQGGGDEQFF
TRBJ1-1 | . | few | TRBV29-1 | TGCAGCGTTGAAAAAGGTACAAGAGGAAAAAAAGCTTTCTTT | CSVEKGTRGKKAFF
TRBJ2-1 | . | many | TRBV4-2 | TGTGCCAGCAGCCAAGATCCCCAGCGGAGCCACAATGAGCAGTTCTTC | CASSQDPQRSHNEQFF
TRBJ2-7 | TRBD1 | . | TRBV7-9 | TGTGCCAGCAGCTTAGCAGGACAGGGAACCTCCGAGCAGTACTTC | CASSLAGQGTSEQYF
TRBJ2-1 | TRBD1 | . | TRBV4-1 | TGCGCCAGCAGCCAGTTAACAGGGGACAATGAGCAGTTCTTC | CASSQLTGDNEQFF
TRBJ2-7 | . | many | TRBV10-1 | TGCGCCAGCAGTGAGTCGGGATACTACGAGCAGTACTTC | CASSESGYYEQYF
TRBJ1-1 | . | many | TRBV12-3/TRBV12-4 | TGTGCCAGCAGGAAAACGGGGGGCGAAGCTTTCTTT | CASRKTGGEAFF
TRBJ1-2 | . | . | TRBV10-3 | TGTGCCATCAGTGAGTCGACCCGGGGGCTTCTGGACGGCTACACCTTC | CAISESTRGLLDGYTF
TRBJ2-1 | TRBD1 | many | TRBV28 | TGTGCCAGCCTTTCAGGGGGCGTGGGAAACAATGAGCAGTTCTTC | CASLSGGVGNNEQFF
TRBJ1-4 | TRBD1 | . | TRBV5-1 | TGCGCCAGCAGCTCCCAGGGGGGACTTGAAAAACTGTTTTTT | CASSSQGGLEKLFF
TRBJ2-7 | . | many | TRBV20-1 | TGCAGTGCGTACACAGGAGGCTACGAGCAGTACTTC | CSAYTGGYEQYF
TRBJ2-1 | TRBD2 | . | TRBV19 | TGTGCCAGCGAGGGGAGGGCGCGTTACAATGAGCAGTTCTTC | CASEGRARYNEQFF
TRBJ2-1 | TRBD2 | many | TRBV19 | TGTGCCAGTAGTATTGGCGCGGGGGGGCCGTCGGCCAATGAGCAGTTCTTC | CASSIGAGGPSANEQFF
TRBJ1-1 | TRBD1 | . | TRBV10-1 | TGCGCCAGCAGTGAAACAGGGGGGGCTGAAGCTTTCTTT | CASSETGGAEAFF
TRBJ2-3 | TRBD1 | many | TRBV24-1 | TGTGCCACCAGTGACCCCGGACAGGGGGACACAGATACGCAGTATTTT | CATSDPGQGDTDTQYF
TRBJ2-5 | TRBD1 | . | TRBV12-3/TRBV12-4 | TGTGCCAGCAGTTCCGAAGACAGGGGGGAAACCCAGTACTTC | CASSSEDRGETQYF
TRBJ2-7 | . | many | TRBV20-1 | TGCAGTGCTAGAGATGACCGCAGTATCCGCGGCGAGCAGTACTTC | CSARDDRSIRGEQYF
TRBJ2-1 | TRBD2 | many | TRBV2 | TGTGCCAGCAGTCCCGGGACTAGCCGTTACAATGAGCAGTTCTTC | CASSPGTSRYNEQFF
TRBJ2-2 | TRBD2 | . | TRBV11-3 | TGTGCCAGCAGCGCCAGACTAGCCGGCACCGGGGAGCTGTTTTTT | CASSARLAGTGELFF
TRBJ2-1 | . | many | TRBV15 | TGTGCCACCACTGGCGGATCCTACAATGAGCAGTTCTTC | CATTGGSYNEQFF
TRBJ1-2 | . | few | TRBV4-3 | TGCGCCAGCAGCCAAGAAGACACGCTTGGAGGTGGCTACACCTTC | CASSQEDTLGGGYTF
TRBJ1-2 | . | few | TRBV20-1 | TGCAGTGCCAGGGTCCGGAGGGCGATAGGCTACACCTTC | CSARVRRAIGYTF
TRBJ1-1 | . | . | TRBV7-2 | TGTGCCAGCAGCCCTCAGCCGAACACTGAAGCTTTCTTT | CASSPQPNTEAFF
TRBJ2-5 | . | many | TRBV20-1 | TGCAGTGCCAGTCCTTGGGACCGCGATCAAGAGACCCAGTACTTC | CSASPWDRDQETQYF
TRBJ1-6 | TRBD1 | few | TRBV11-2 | TGTGCCAGCAGCTGGATGACAGGGAGACAGAAAGTTAGCTCCTATAATTCACCCCTCCACTTT | CASSWMTGRQKVSSYNSPLHF
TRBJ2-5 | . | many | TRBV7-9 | TGTGCCAGCAGCCCGATTTTAGGCTTC | CASSPILGF
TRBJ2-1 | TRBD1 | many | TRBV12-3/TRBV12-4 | TGTGCCAGCAGTAGTAACACAGGGGGAACCTACAATGAGCAGTTCTTC | CASSSNTGGTYNEQFF
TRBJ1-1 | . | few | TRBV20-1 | TGCAGTGCTAGTCGTCAATACACTGAAGCTTTCTTT | CSASRQYTEAFF
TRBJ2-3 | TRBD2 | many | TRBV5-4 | TGTGCCAGCAGCTTAGGGCGGGGGGGGATCACAGATACGCAGTATTTT | CASSLGRGGITDTQYF